These 6 T cell receptor beta chains were all obtained from the same sample, sequenced in a study of T cell repertoires in cytomegalovirus infection. No antigen is known for these receptors. TCRdb re-called the reads through MiXCR, storing one row per CDR3 protein. The sample records under 150,000 distinct CDR3 sequences, roughly a quarter being singletons. Material for sequencing was PBMCs, sequenced either directly or after in vitro stimulation (not recorded which). The receptors here all came from a human donor in good health (CMV status not recorded). Some clones in this sample may be carry-over from other donors' samples.

About this clonotype itself: Germline and junction disagree at one end, which may indicate a read error. V gene TRBV29-1 combines with J gene TRBJ2-5; D is uncertain. Germline CDR1 and CDR2: SQVTM and ANQGSEA. The CDR3 loop spans 13 amino acids. CDR3 protein: CSVEDLYQETQYF. CDR3 nucleotide sequence: TGCAGCGTGGAAGACCTGTACCAAGAGACCCAGTACTTC.

This clonotype is a singleton in its sample. The chain recombines TRBV11-1 with TRBJ2-1; D not certain. The CDR3 extends over 15 amino acids. Germline V gene data show CDR1 as SGHAT and CDR2 as FQDESV (reference sequence). The V end was cut by 2 bases, the J end by 0 bases, with 8 bases between. The CDR3 DNA reads TGTGCCAGCAGCTTACGGCTAAGCTCCTACAATGAGCAGTTCTTC. Translating it yields CASSLRLSSYNEQFF.

This clonotype came up a few times. This chain's CDR3 is CASSSGQDINEKLFF. The CDR3 nucleotides read TGTGCCAGCAGTTCCGGACAGGATATTAATGAAAAACTGTTTTTT. The gene calls are TRBV12-3 or TRBV12-4 and TRBJ1-4, with 7 bases aligning to TRBD1. The J segment lost 4 bases and the V segment lost 4 bases, leaving 6 bases of the junction unmatched. This CDR3 contains 15 residues.

This clonotype occurred many times. This chain joins TRBV2 and TRBJ2-5, with D perhaps TRBD2 (6 bases). This CDR3 region has 13 residues. The germline V and J ends were trimmed by 7 bases and 4 bases, with 13 bases remaining between them. The germline V gene encodes CDR1 SNHLY and CDR2 FYNNEI. As DNA, the CDR3 is TGTGCCAGCATGGGCTTAGCGGCAGAGACCCAGTACTTC. Translating gives CASMGLAAETQYF.

The chain couples TRBV9 to TRBJ2-1; 7 nucleotides match TRBD1. V trimming: 3 bases; J trimming: 3 bases; junction bases outside the gene matches: 9. This CDR3 spans 16 amino acids. Germline lookup yields CDR1 SGDLS and CDR2 YYNGEE. CDR3 bases: TGTGCCAGCAGCGCGGATCCCGGGACAGTCTACAATGAGCAGTTCTTC. Its translation is CASSADPGTVYNEQFF.

The J gene is TRBJ2-1, the V gene TRBV28; no clear D. CDR3 length equals 15 residues. Trimming pared 3 bases from V and 4 bases from J, leaving 13 bases between. CDR1 is MDHEN and CDR2 is SYDVKM in the germline V gene. DNA for the CDR3: TGTGCCAGCAGTTTGGGCAGCACACATTACAATGAGCAGTTCTTC. Amino acids: CASSLGSTHYNEQFF.